The 11 T cell receptor beta chains below come from one sample, sequenced in a study of CD8+ T cells in alopecia areata. As for treatment: oral pan-JAK inhibitor, 5-10 mg twice daily. Extraction and reverse transcription of RNA yielded cDNA as the sequencing template. Clones were read by immunoSEQ multiplex PCR, and TCRdb kept only the in-frame ones, dropping some. The data hold about 190,000 clones, with roughly three fifths observed a single time. The input for sequencing was CD4+ T cells sorted from blood, taken at week 4, from a patient treated with tofacitinib. Receptors originate from a human donor with alopecia areata.

The gene calls are TRBV6-5 and TRBJ2-5; perhaps TRBD2 as D (6 bases). CDR1 and CDR2 from the germline V gene are MNHEY and SVGAGI. Trimming removed 2 bases from V and 1 base from J, with 11 bases in between. This CDR3 is 15 amino acids long. In DNA, the CDR3 is TGTGCCAGCAGTTACGTTAGCGGAGTCCAAGAGACCCAGTACTTC. It yields the protein CASSYVSGVQETQYF.

There are a few counts of this clone. The chain recombines TRBV9 with TRBJ2-4; the D gene is possibly TRBD2 (6 bases). V lost 4 bases, J lost 8 bases, and 16 bases lay in between. The CDR3 runs 14 residues. The germline V gene has CDR1 SGDLS and CDR2 YYNGEE. Here the CDR3 DNA reads TGTGCCAGCAGCCGCCCTGCCCCGGGGGACATTCAGTACTTC. This encodes CASSRPAPGDIQYF.

This clone was seen only a few times. This sequence joins TRBV30 and TRBJ2-5, with D unclear. The CDR3 sequence is 13 residues long. Looked up from germline, CDR1 is GTSNPN and CDR2 is SVGIG (reference sequence). Trimming shortened V by 0 bases and J by 1 base, and 6 bases separated the two germline ends. The CDR3 nucleotides are TGTGCCTGGAGTGTCCGGGTCCAAGAGACCCAGTACTTC. Translating gives CAWSVRVQETQYF.

CDR3 sequence: CASSQEQVSDTQYF. The DNA for the CDR3 is TGCGCCAGCAGCCAAGAACAGGTCTCAGATACGCAGTATTTT. The chain employs TRBV4-1 and TRBJ2-3; TRBD1 is a possible D gene (5 bases). CDR1 and CDR2 from the germline V gene are MGHRA and YSYEKL. Trimming took off 0 bases at V and 4 bases at J, with 8 bases between the two ends. This CDR3 has 14 amino acids.

This clone was seen only a few times. V and J are TRBV27 and TRBJ2-1; TRBD2 aligns across 8 bases. Germline V gene sequence: CDR1 MNHEY, CDR2 SMNVEV (reference sequence). The trim removed 5 bases at V and 7 bases at J, leaving 13 bases unmatched. The CDR3 contains 16 residues. The CDR3 DNA reads as TGTGCCAGCAGTCCCTATAGCGGGGAGGGGGGGAATGAGCAGTTCTTC. It yields the protein CASSPYSGEGGNEQFF.

The rearrangement joins TRBV5-1 to TRBJ1-2, with D possibly matching TRBD1 (5 bases). V was trimmed by 3 bases and J by 0 bases, leaving 12 bases between them. Germline CDR1 reads SGHRS; CDR2 reads YFSETQ. The CDR3 consists of 15 residues. CDR3 DNA: TGCGCCAGCAGCTCGCAGGGACCCCCTAACTATGGCTACACCTTC. Translation gives CASSSQGPPNYGYTF. Together with reference TRBV5-1 and TRBJ1-2, the CDR3 gives the full variable domain: KAGVTQTPRYLIKTRGQQVTLSCSPISGHRSVSWYQQTPGQGLQFLFEYFSETQRNKGNFPGRFSGRQFSNSRSEMNVSTLELGDSALYLCASSSQGPPNYGYTFGSGTRLTVV.

The rearrangement links TRBV29-1 to TRBJ1-2, with 12 bases lining up with TRBD1. The V segment lost 7 bases and the J segment 12 bases; nucleotides outside the gene matches: 9. Germline CDR1 SQVTM, CDR2 ANQGSEA. The CDR3 length is 12 residues. The CDR3 DNA reads as TGCAGCGCCACCCCCGGGACAGGGGGCGACACCTTC. Amino acids: CSATPGTGGDTF.

A few counts support this clone. This sample also contains other DNA sequences that code for the same CDR3. This sequence joins TRBV29-1 and TRBJ2-5; 8 bases are shared with TRBD2. Losses at the gene ends were 4 bases for V and 5 bases for J; bases not matched to a gene: 3. Germline loops: CDR1 SQVTM, CDR2 ANQGSEA. This CDR3 is 12 amino acids long. This CDR3 is CSVASSGETQYF. Written as DNA, the CDR3 is TGCAGCGTTGCGTCTAGCGGGGAGACCCAGTACTTC.

This chain links TRBV30 with TRBJ2-3; D call uncertain. The V gene lost 2 bases and the J gene lost 8 bases, with 11 bases spanning the gap. CDR1 and CDR2 from the germline V gene are GTSNPN and SVGIG (reference sequence). The length of the CDR3 is 12 residues. The CDR3 reads CAWSIPPATQYF. As DNA, the CDR3 is TGTGCCTGGAGTATCCCGCCCGCTACGCAGTATTTT.

The chain links TRBV9 to TRBJ2-5; 8 bases are a match to TRBD1. V gave up 1 base and J gave up 5 bases; unmatched junction bases: 10. The length of the CDR3 is 16 residues. CDR1 is SGDLS and CDR2 is YYNGEE in the germline V gene. The CDR3, as DNA: TGTGCCAGCAGCGTAAACCCCAGGGGGCTGGGGGAGACCCAGTACTTC. Encoded protein: CASSVNPRGLGETQYF.

This clone was found a few times. The chain recombines TRBV19 with TRBJ1-5, with D possibly matching TRBD1 (6 bases). The CDR3 length is 16 residues. Between the trimmed V and J ends, which lost 6 bases and 0 bases, there was a span of 15 bases. The germline CDR1 and CDR2 sequences are LNHDA and SQIVND (reference sequence). CDR3 sequence: CASSLGTTLSNQPQHF. Here the CDR3 DNA reads TGTGCCAGTAGCCTTGGGACAACTCTTAGCAATCAGCCCCAGCATTTT.